Below, 29 T cell receptor beta chains from the same sample are listed, as sequenced in a study of CD8 T cells in ankylosing spondylitis. TCRdb re-analysed the 5' RACE reads in MiXCR, keeping a single row per CDR3 protein. The sample lists 230,000 or so distinct CDR3 sequences; 24% were seen once. The sample consisted of blood, either unsorted or a sorted T cell fraction (not recorded which). The receptor set was obtained from a male donor with ankylosing spondylitis or in good health (not recorded which).

The chain uses TRBV20-1 and TRBJ2-4, with D perhaps TRBD1 or TRBD2 (5 bases each). The CDR3 consists of 11 residues. Germline V gives CDR1 DFQATT, CDR2 SNEGSKA (reference sequence). Written as DNA, the CDR3 is TGCAGCGGGGCAGCCAAAAACATTCAGTACTTC. Translated, it gives CSGAAKNIQYF.

This clonotype has ten or more counts. The chain uses TRBV29-1 and TRBJ2-7, with 13 bases lining up with TRBD2. Germline-derived CDR1 and CDR2 are SQVTM and ANQGSEA. This CDR3 contains 15 residues. V was pared by 7 bases and J by 3 bases, with 9 bases of the junction left unmatched. This CDR3 is CSAATGTSGVYEQYF. The CDR3 DNA reads as TGCAGCGCAGCTACCGGGACTAGCGGGGTCTACGAGCAGTACTTC.

This clonotype has at least ten counts. The CDR3 is CASSPGQNNEKLFF. The CDR3 DNA sequence: TGTGCCAGCAGTCCGGGACAGAATAATGAAAAACTGTTTTTT. The genes are TRBV12-3 or TRBV12-4 and TRBJ1-4; 7 bases are a match to TRBD1. The junction had 4 bases not matched to a gene; V was cut back by 5 bases and J by 4 bases. The CDR3 consists of 14 residues.

The chain has TRBV15 and TRBJ2-1; 7 bases map to TRBD2. Trimming took 0 bases from V and 6 from J; bases not matched to a gene: 2. Germline CDR1 reads LNHNV; CDR2 reads YYDKDF (reference sequence). The CDR3 covers 14 residues. As DNA, the CDR3 is TGTGCCACCAGCAGAGACTGGGGGGGCAATGAGCAGTTCTTC. This codes for CATSRDWGGNEQFF.

The chain uses TRBV20-1 and TRBJ2-7; D possibly matches TRBD1 or TRBD2 (5 bases each). Trimming pared 5 bases from V and 1 base from J, leaving 15 bases between. The length of the CDR3 is 14 residues. The germline gives CDR1 DFQATT, CDR2 SNEGSKA (reference sequence). The CDR3 reads CSAVGPLLSYEQYF. CDR3 sequence (DNA): TGCAGTGCTGTGGGACCGCTCTTATCCTACGAGCAGTACTTC.

This clonotype has just a few counts. The chain combines TRBV29-1 with TRBJ2-3; D is undetermined. Germline CDR1 reads SQVTM; CDR2 reads ANQGSEA. V was clipped by 4 bases and J by 4 bases, with 12 bases between them. The CDR3 consists of 13 residues. The CDR3 nucleotides are TGCAGCGTTGCACCAATACTGGCAGATACGCAGTATTTT. Translating gives CSVAPILADTQYF.

The sample holds a few counts of this clonotype. The J gene is TRBJ2-6, the V gene TRBV29-1; D might be TRBD1 or TRBD2, each matching 5 bases. The CDR3 sequence is 15 residues long. Between the trimmed V and J ends, which lost 6 bases and 1 base, there was a span of 13 bases. Germline V gene lookup returns CDR1 SQVTM and CDR2 ANQGSEA. CDR3 region: CSVNEGNSGANVLTF. CDR3 sequence (DNA): TGCAGCGTCAATGAGGGGAATTCTGGGGCCAACGTCCTGACTTTC.

This clonotype has ten or more counts. The chain couples TRBV29-1 to TRBJ2-6; D is ambiguous. Trimming took off 6 bases at V and 0 bases at J, with 9 bases between the two ends. Germline V gene data show CDR1 as SQVTM and CDR2 as ANQGSEA. The CDR3 is 14 amino acids. The CDR3 protein is CSVRVTSGANVLTF. CDR3 coding DNA: TGCAGCGTCCGGGTTACCTCTGGGGCCAACGTCCTGACTTTC.

Only a few counts were recorded for this clonotype. V and J are TRBV5-6 and TRBJ2-1; weak D call: TRBD1 (5 bases). The CDR3 runs 15 residues. Deletions cut 0 bases from V and 2 bases from J, with 9 bases between. The germline gives CDR1 SGHDT, CDR2 YYEEEE. DNA of the CDR3: TGTGCCAGCAGCTTGGTAGACAGAACCTACAATGAGCAGTTCTTC. Its protein product is CASSLVDRTYNEQFF.

This clonotype occurred many times. The rearrangement links TRBV2 to TRBJ1-2, with D possibly being TRBD1 (6 bases). The CDR3 totals 11 residues. With 4 bases removed from V and 7 bases from J, the gap between germline ends came to 7 bases. Germline CDR1 SNHLY, CDR2 FYNNEI. The CDR3 nucleotides read TGTGCCAGCAGTGGGGGGGCTGGCTACACCTTC. Translation gives CASSGGAGYTF. The entire variable domain, with the rest obtained from reference TRBV2 and TRBJ1-2, is as follows: EPEVTQTPSHQVTQMGQEVILRCVPISNHLYFYWYRQILGQKVEFLVSFYNNEISEKSEIFDDQFSVERPDGSNFTLKIRSTKLEDSAMYFCASSGGAGYTFGSGTRLTVV.

At least ten counts were recorded for this clonotype. The V and J genes are TRBV30 and TRBJ2-1, with no clear D. Trimming took off 4 bases at V and 4 bases at J, with 5 bases between the two ends. This CDR3 is 11 amino acids long. CDR1 and CDR2 from the germline V gene are GTSNPN and SVGIG (reference sequence). The CDR3 DNA is TGTGCCTGGATGAGATACAATGAGCAGTTCTTC. It is translated as CAWMRYNEQFF.

This sequence joins TRBV29-1 and TRBJ2-3; D uncertain. With 3 bases removed from V and 5 bases from J, the gap between germline ends came to 21 bases. The CDR3 loop spans 16 amino acids. Per the germline V gene, CDR1 is SQVTM and CDR2 is ANQGSEA. In DNA form, the CDR3 reads TGCAGCGTTGATCCCCTAGTAGTACGTTTTCTAGATACGCAGTATTTT. It encodes CSVDPLVVRFLDTQYF.

J is TRBJ2-2 and V is TRBV2; no clear D gene. This CDR3 comprises 13 residues. Germline loops: CDR1 SNHLY, CDR2 FYNNEI. V lost 7 bases and J 1 base, leaving 7 bases between the germline ends. CDR3 amino acids: CASNTGNTGELFF. CDR3 coding DNA: TGTGCCAGCAATACGGGGAACACCGGGGAGCTGTTTTTT.

This clonotype was seen more than once but under ten times. The rearrangement joins TRBV7-6 to TRBJ2-3; a weak D match, TRBD2 (5 bases). Trimming stripped 6 bases from V and 4 bases from J, with 8 bases between. Germline V lookup: CDR1 SGHVS, CDR2 FNYEAQ. CDR3 length: 12 amino acids. As DNA, the CDR3 is TGTGCCAGCAGGGGAGCTTCAGATACGCAGTATTTT. Translating gives CASRGASDTQYF.

J is TRBJ2-5 and V is TRBV29-1; D might be TRBD1 (6 bases). This CDR3 contains 14 residues. With 6 bases removed from V and 2 bases from J, the gap between germline ends came to 16 bases. From germline, CDR1 is SQVTM and CDR2 ANQGSEA. DNA for the CDR3: TGCAGCGTAGGAGATACAGGGAGTCAAGAGACCCAGTACTTC. Translated, it gives CSVGDTGSQETQYF.

V usage is TRBV19 and J usage is TRBJ1-5; a weak D match, TRBD1 (5 bases). Trimming cost V 7 bases and J 6 bases, with 19 bases left between them. The CDR3 is made up of 15 amino acids. Germline V gene sequence: CDR1 LNHDA, CDR2 SQIVND (reference sequence). The CDR3 nucleotides read TGTGCCAGTACCATGGGGGTACAGAGGTCTCAGCCCCAGCATTTT. Translating it yields CASTMGVQRSQPQHF. Based on the CDR3 plus reference TRBV19 and TRBJ1-5, the full variable domain is DGGITQSPKYLFRKEGQNVTLSCEQNLNHDAMYWYRQDPGQGLRLIYYSQIVNDFQKGDIAEGYSVSREKKESFPLTVTSAQKNPTAFYLCASTMGVQRSQPQHFGDGTRLSIL.

This chain connects TRBV20-1 to TRBJ2-3, with D perhaps assigned TRBD1 or TRBD2 (5 bases each). The length of the CDR3 is 17 residues. Germline CDR1 and CDR2: DFQATT and SNEGSKA (reference sequence). Trimming stripped 3 bases from V and 5 bases from J, with 24 bases between. CDR3 protein: CSASEGAPRGSEDTQYF. Written as DNA, the CDR3 is TGCAGTGCTAGTGAAGGGGCTCCACGTGGGAGTGAAGATACGCAGTATTTT.

This clonotype was seen at least ten times. This sequence joins TRBV12-3 or TRBV12-4 and TRBJ2-1; TRBD1 aligns across 8 bases. The CDR3 extends over 14 amino acids. The V segment lost 7 bases and the J segment 1 base; nucleotides outside the gene matches: 3. CDR3 region: CASTGQGSYNEQFF. CDR3 bases: TGTGCCAGCACCGGACAGGGTTCCTACAATGAGCAGTTCTTC.

This clonotype was detected a few times. This sequence joins TRBV6-5 and TRBJ1-5, with D uncertain. Per the germline V gene, CDR1 is MNHEY and CDR2 is SVGAGI. Trimming pared 4 bases from V and 7 bases from J, leaving 11 bases between. The CDR3 is 13 residues long. DNA for the CDR3: TGTGCCAGCAGTTGGGCTTCGTCGCAGCCCCAGCATTTT. Its translation is CASSWASSQPQHF.

The rearrangement uses TRBV20-1 and TRBJ1-1; D gene uncertain. The CDR3 sequence is 12 residues long. Germline loops: CDR1 DFQATT, CDR2 SNEGSKA (reference sequence). V shed 5 bases and J shed 5 bases, with 12 bases lying between them. The CDR3 nucleotides are TGCAGTGCTTGGAACAGAGGAACTGAAGCTTTCTTT. Its translation is CSAWNRGTEAFF.

The chain has TRBV6-2 or TRBV6-3 and TRBJ2-1; unclear D gene. Germline CDR1 reads MNHEY; CDR2 reads SVGEGT. V was clipped by 5 bases and J by 9 bases, with 14 bases between them. CDR3 length equals 13 residues. The CDR3 DNA follows: TGTGCCAGCAGTCCCGGTCCTTGGGGTGAGCAGTTCTTC. Encoded protein: CASSPGPWGEQFF.

At least ten counts were recorded for this clonotype. The genes are TRBV20-1 and TRBJ2-7; D gene unclear. V was trimmed by 2 bases and J by 3 bases, leaving 8 bases between them. This CDR3 comprises 12 residues. Per germline, CDR1 DFQATT and CDR2 SNEGSKA (reference sequence). The DNA of the CDR3 is TGCAGTGCTAGAAGAATTGACTACGAGCAGTACTTC. Translation: CSARRIDYEQYF.

This clonotype was seen at least ten times. The CDR3: CASGDGTEDADTQYF. CDR3 nucleotides: TGTGCCAGCGGAGATGGGACAGAGGACGCAGATACGCAGTATTTT. V usage is TRBV6-1 and J usage is TRBJ2-3; 7 bases fit TRBD1. Germline lookup yields CDR1 MNHNS and CDR2 SASEGT. V lost 8 bases to trimming and J lost 4 bases; unmatched junction nucleotides: 12. CDR3 length: 15 amino acids.

Here the CDR3 reads CASSFFGGSSYNEQFF. The CDR3 coding sequence is TGTGCCAGCAGTTTTTTTGGCGGGTCCTCCTACAATGAGCAGTTCTTC. The genes are TRBV12-3 or TRBV12-4 and TRBJ2-1; possibly TRBD2 for D (5 bases). V shed 3 bases and J shed 0 bases, with 12 bases lying between them. The length of the CDR3 is 16 residues.

This chain links TRBV4-1 with TRBJ2-7; D is ambiguous. This CDR3 comprises 14 residues. Germline V lookup: CDR1 MGHRA, CDR2 YSYEKL. The ends were cut back, 0 bases at V and 2 bases at J, with 8 bases in the middle. For the CDR3, the DNA is TGCGCCAGCAGCCAAGATAACAGAGCCTACGAGCAGTACTTC. Protein sequence: CASSQDNRAYEQYF.

This clonotype has just a few counts. The chain is built from TRBV5-1 and TRBJ2-7; no reliable D call. Per germline, CDR1 SGHRS and CDR2 YFSETQ. The CDR3 extends over 13 amino acids. V was clipped by 0 bases and J by 5 bases, with 9 bases between them. CDR3 protein: CASSLARLDEQYF. CDR3 coding DNA: TGCGCCAGCAGCTTGGCGCGCCTCGACGAGCAGTACTTC.

This clonotype was counted at least ten times. V and J are TRBV20-1 and TRBJ2-3, with 9 bases that match TRBD1. The CDR3 spans 13 residues. CDR1 and CDR2 (germline): DFQATT, SNEGSKA (reference sequence). V lost 7 bases and J lost 5; bases outside the gene matches: 7. The CDR3 sequence: CSDFYRGRDTQYF. In DNA form, the CDR3 reads TGCAGTGACTTCTACAGGGGGCGAGATACGCAGTATTTT.

This clonotype was recorded once. The chain links TRBV20-1 to TRBJ2-5; D might be TRBD2 (6 bases). CDR1 is DFQATT and CDR2 is SNEGSKA in the germline V gene (reference sequence). The CDR3 length is 13 residues. The V end was cut by 3 bases, the J end by 5 bases, with 13 bases between. CDR3 DNA sequence: TGCAGTGCTAGTGTGGCAGGGAGGGAGACCCAGTACTTC. This encodes CSASVAGRETQYF.

This chain links TRBV2 with TRBJ2-3; D gene ambiguous. V was pared by 6 bases and J by 0 bases, with 10 bases between. The CDR3 contains 14 residues. The germline V gene encodes CDR1 SNHLY and CDR2 FYNNEI. The CDR3, as DNA: TGTGCCAGCAGGCCCCAACCCAGCACAGATACGCAGTATTTT. It codes for CASRPQPSTDTQYF.